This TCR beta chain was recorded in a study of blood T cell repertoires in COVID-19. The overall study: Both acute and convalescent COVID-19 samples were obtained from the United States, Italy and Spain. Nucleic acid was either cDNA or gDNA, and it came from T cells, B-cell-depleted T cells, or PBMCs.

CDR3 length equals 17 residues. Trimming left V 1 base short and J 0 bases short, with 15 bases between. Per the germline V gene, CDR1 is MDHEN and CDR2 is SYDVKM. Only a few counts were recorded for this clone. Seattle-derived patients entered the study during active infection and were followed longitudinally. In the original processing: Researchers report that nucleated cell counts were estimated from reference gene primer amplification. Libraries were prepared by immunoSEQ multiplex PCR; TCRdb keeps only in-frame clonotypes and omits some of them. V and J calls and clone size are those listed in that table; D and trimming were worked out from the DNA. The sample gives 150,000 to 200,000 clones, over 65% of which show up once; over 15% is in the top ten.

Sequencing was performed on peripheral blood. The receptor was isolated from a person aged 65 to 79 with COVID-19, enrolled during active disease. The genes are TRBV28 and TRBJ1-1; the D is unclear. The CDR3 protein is CASSLLAQTIMNTEAFF. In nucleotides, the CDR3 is TGTGCCAGCAGTTTATTGGCACAGACAATCATGAACACTGAAGCTTTCTTT.